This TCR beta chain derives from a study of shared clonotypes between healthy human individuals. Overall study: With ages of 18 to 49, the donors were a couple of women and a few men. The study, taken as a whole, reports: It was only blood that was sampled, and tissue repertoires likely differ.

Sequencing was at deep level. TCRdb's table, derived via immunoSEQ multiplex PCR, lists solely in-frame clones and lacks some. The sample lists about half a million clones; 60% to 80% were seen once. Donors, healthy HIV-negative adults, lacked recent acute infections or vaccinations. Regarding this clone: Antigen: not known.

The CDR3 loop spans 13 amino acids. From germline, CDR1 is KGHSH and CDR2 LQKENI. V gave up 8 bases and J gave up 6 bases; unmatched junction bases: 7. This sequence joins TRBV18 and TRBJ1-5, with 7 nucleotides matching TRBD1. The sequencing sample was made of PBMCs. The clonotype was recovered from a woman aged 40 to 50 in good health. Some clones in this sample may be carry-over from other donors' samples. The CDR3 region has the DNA TGTGCCAGCGCCGACAGGGTAGGTCAGCCCCAGCATTTT. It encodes CASADRVGQPQHF.